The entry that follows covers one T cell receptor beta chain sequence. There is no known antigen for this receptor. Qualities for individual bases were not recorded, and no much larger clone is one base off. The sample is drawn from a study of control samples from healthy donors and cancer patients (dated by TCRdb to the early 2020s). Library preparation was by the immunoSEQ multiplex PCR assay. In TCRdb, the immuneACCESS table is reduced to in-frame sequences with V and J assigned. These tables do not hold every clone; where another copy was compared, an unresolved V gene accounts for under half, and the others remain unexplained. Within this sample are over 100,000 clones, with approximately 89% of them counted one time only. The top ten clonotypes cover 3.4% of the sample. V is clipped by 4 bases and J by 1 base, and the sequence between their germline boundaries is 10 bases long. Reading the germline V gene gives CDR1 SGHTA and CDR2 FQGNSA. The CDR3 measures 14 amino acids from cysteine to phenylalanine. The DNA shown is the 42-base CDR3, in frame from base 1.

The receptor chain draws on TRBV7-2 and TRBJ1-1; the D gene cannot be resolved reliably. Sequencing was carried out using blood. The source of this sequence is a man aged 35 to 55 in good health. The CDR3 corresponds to CASSSPSPNTEAFF. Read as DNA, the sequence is TGTGCCAGCAGCTCTCCGTCCCCGAACACTGAAGCTTTCTTT.